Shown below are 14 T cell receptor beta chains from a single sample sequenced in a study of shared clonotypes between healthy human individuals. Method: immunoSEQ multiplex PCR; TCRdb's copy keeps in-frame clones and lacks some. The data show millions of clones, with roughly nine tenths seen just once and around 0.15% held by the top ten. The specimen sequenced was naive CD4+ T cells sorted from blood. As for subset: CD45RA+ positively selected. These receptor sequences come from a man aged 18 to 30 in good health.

The DNA for the CDR3 is TGTGCCAGCTCACCACCTAGCGTCGGCGGCTACGAGCAGTACTTC. This translates into CASSPPSVGGYEQYF. This sequence joins TRBV18 and TRBJ2-7; weak D call: TRBD2 (5 bases). The germline V gene has CDR1 KGHSH and CDR2 LQKENI. This CDR3 has 15 residues. V lost 0 bases, J lost 3 bases, and 12 bases lay in between.

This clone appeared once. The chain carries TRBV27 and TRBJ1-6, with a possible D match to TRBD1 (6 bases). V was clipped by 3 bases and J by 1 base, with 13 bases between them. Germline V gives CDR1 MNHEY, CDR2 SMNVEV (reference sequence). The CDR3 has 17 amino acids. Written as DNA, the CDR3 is TGTGCCAGCAGTTTGTTGGGGGGCGCATCCTATAATTCACCCCTCCACTTT. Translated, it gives CASSLLGGASYNSPLHF.

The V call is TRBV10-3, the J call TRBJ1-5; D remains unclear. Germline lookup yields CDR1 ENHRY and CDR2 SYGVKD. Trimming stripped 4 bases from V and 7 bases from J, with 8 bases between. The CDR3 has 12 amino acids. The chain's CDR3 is CAISGEGQPQHF. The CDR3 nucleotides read TGTGCCATCAGTGGGGAAGGGCAGCCCCAGCATTTT.

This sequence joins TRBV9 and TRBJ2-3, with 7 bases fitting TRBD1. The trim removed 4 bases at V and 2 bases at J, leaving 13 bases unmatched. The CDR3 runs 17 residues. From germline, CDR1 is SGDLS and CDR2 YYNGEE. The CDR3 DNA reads TGTGCCAGCAGCCCAAGGGGGATCAGGGGGTTCACAGATACGCAGTATTTT. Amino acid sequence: CASSPRGIRGFTDTQYF.

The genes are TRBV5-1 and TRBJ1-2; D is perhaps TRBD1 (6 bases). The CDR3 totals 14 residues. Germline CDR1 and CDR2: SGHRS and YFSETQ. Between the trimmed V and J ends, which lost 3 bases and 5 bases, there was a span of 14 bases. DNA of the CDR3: TGCGCCAGCAGCTCCGAACAGGGCGGGTATGGCTACACCTTC. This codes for CASSSEQGGYGYTF.

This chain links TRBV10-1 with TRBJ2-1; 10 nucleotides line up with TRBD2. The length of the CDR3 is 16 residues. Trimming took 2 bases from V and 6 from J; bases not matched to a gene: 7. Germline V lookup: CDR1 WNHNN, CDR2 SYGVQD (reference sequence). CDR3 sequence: CASSEGSGRARNEQFF. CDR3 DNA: TGCGCCAGCAGTGAGGGGAGCGGGAGGGCCCGCAATGAGCAGTTCTTC.

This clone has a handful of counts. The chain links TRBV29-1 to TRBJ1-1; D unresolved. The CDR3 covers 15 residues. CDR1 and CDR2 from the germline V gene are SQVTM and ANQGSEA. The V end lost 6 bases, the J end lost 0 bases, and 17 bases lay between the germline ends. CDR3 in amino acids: CSVRMSLALNTEAFF. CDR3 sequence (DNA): TGCAGCGTCCGGATGTCGCTGGCCTTGAACACTGAAGCTTTCTTT.

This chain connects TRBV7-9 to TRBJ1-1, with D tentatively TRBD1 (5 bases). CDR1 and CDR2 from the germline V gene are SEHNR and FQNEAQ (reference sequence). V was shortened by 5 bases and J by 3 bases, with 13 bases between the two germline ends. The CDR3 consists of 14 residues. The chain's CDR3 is CASSLTRGDTEAFF. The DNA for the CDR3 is TGTGCCAGCAGCCTGACCCGGGGCGACACTGAAGCTTTCTTT.

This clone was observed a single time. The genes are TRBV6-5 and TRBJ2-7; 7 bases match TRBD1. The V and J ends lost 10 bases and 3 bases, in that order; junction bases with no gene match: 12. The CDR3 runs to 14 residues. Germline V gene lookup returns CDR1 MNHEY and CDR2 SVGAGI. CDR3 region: CATMRQGSGYEQYF. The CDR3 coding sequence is TGTGCCACCATGAGACAGGGCAGTGGCTACGAGCAGTACTTC.

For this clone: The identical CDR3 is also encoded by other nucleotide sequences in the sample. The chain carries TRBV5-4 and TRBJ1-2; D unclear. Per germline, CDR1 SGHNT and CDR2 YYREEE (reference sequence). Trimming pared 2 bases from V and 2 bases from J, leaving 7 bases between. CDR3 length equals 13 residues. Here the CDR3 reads CASSFPENYGYTF. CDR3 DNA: TGTGCCAGCAGCTTTCCTGAAAACTATGGCTACACCTTC.

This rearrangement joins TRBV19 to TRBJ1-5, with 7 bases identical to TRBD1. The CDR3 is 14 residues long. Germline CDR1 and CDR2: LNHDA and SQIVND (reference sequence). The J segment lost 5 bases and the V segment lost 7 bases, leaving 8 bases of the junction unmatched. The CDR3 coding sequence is TGTGCCAGTACCCCGCGGCAGGGGGATCAGCCCCAGCATTTT. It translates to CASTPRQGDQPQHF.

The CDR3 spells CASRQVNYGYTF. The CDR3 region has the DNA TGTGCCAGCCGACAGGTTAACTATGGCTACACCTTC. The chain carries TRBV6-1 and TRBJ1-2; the D gene is possibly TRBD1 (6 bases). V lost 8 bases and J 1 base, leaving 8 bases between the germline ends. The CDR3 is made up of 12 amino acids. Germline CDR1 and CDR2: MNHNS and SASEGT.

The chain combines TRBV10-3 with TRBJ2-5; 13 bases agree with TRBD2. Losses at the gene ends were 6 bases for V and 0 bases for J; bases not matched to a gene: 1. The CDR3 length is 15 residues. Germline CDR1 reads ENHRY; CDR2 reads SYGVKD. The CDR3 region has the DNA TGTGCCATCAGGACTAGCGGGGGGAACCAAGAGACCCAGTACTTC. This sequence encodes CAIRTSGGNQETQYF.

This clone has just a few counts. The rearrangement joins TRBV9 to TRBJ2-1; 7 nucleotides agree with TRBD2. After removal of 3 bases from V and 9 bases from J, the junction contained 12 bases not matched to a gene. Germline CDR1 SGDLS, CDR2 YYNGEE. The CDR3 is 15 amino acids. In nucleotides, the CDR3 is TGTGCCAGCAGCGCAACTAGCGAAGAAGAGGGTGAGCAGTTCTTC. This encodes CASSATSEEEGEQFF.